The rows below give T cell receptor beta chains drawn from one sample of a study of T cell responses to AZD1222 COVID-19 vaccine. The repertoire was sequenced with immunoSEQ multiplex PCR; TCRdb's copy has only in-frame clones and lacks some. The table shows 86,000 or so clones, with about 86% occurring only once. This sample comprised peripheral blood, obtained 28 days after the second AZD1222 dose. These receptors all come from an adult who received the AZD1222 COVID-19 vaccine. CDR3s include the opening cysteine and the closing phenylalanine or tryptophan. The D gene is left open where the match is weak. Clone sizes are given selectively: once, few, many, or a class where the clone is expanded.

abundance | d_gene | v_gene | CDR3aa
. | . | TRBV9 | CASSVWAQDQPQHF
. | TRBD2 | TRBV9 | CASSAGTSGTDTQYF
. | . | TRBV5-1 | CASSQDVNEKLFF
. | . | TRBV2 | CASSEIGVNEQFF
. | TRBD2 | TRBV28 | CASSGSGHSSYNEQFF
. | . | TRBV30 | CAWSTHRETFSNQPQHF
once | TRBD1 | TRBV10-1 | CASSESAGGLQYF
. | TRBD2 | TRBV30 | CAWRGRTSGGAYEQYF
. | . | TRBV4-1 | CASSQTPGEGADTQYF
. | TRBD1 | TRBV9 | CASSSRTGEVYGYTF
. | TRBD2 | TRBV2 | CASSPLEGLAGVNTGELFF
. | . | TRBV18 | CASSPPGWGDNSPLHF
. | TRBD2 | TRBV28 | CASSSGGAPSYEQYF
. | TRBD2 | TRBV15 | CATSRVGGPSGRFVAQETQYF
. | . | TRBV27 | CASSSGPFNEKLFF
. | . | TRBV5-1 | CASSPWGAGQYF
. | . | TRBV6-4 | CASSAGTFGSGANVLTF
. | . | TRBV4-3 | CASSQGPDGYTF
. | . | TRBV9 | CASSVYGTPYNEQFF
. | . | TRBV7-9 | CASSPDGVNYGYTF
. | TRBD1 | TRBV3-1/TRBV3-2 | CASSAGGAGNTEAFF
. | TRBD1 | TRBV11-3 | CASSSRQTGVNTGELFF
once | . | TRBV4-1 | CASSQEERRSYEQYF
. | . | TRBV10-1 | CASSDVVGTLYNEQFF
. | TRBD1 | TRBV5-1 | CASSSTTGDYGYTF
. | . | TRBV21-1 | CASSWGLARNNEQFF
. | . | TRBV5-1 | CASSFPPPNTEAFF
. | . | TRBV5-1 | CASSLMGVDEKLFF
. | . | TRBV19 | CASSDFPATNEKLFF
. | . | TRBV19 | CASSIGAPPLRQPQHF
. | . | TRBV12-5 | CASGRGYEQYF
. | . | TRBV27 | CASWGGSSGANVLTF
once | . | TRBV3-1/TRBV3-2 | CASSQGNYGTREQYF
. | TRBD1 | TRBV4-3 | CASSQDHRGTEAFF
. | . | TRBV2 | CASIWETLNTEAFF